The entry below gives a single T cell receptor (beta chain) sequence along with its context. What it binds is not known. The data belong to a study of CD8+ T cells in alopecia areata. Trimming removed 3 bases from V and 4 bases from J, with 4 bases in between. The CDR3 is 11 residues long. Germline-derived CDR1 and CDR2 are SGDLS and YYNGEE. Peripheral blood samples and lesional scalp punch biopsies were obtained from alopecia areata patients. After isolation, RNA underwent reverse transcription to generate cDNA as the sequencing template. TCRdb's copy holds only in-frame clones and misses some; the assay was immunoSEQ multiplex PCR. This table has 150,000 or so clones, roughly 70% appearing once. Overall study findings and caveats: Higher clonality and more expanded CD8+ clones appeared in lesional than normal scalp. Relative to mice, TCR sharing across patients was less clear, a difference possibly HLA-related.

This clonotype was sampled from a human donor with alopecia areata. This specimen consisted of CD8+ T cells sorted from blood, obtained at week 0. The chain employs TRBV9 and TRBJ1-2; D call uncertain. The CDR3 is CASSGTYGYTF. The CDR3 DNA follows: TGTGCCAGCAGCGGTACCTATGGCTACACCTTC.